This T cell receptor beta chain originates from a study of T cell responses to AZD1222 COVID-19 vaccine. About the research overall: Second-dose groups at about 4 or about 12 weeks were pooled.

Study conclusions and caveats: Reportedly, nearly half of unique spike TCRs recognized epitopes outside B.1.351/B.1.1.7 mutations.

CDR3 length: 17 amino acids. Germline CDR1 and CDR2: MNHNS and SASEGT. Unmatched junction bases numbered 11, after V lost 4 bases and J lost 1 base. Notes on this clone: What it binds is unknown.

The repertoire was sequenced with immunoSEQ multiplex PCR; TCRdb's copy has only in-frame clones and lacks some. The table has 100,000 to 150,000 clones, approximately 88% seen once. The J gene is TRBJ2-3, the V gene TRBV6-1, with TRBD1 matching over 7 bases. This sample comprised peripheral blood, obtained on day 0 of AZD1222 vaccination. The receptor comes from an adult in good health. CDR3 DNA: TGTGCCAGCAGTGCTTCCCGACAGGGATCGGGCACAGATACGCAGTATTTT. It specifies CASSASRQGSGTDTQYF.